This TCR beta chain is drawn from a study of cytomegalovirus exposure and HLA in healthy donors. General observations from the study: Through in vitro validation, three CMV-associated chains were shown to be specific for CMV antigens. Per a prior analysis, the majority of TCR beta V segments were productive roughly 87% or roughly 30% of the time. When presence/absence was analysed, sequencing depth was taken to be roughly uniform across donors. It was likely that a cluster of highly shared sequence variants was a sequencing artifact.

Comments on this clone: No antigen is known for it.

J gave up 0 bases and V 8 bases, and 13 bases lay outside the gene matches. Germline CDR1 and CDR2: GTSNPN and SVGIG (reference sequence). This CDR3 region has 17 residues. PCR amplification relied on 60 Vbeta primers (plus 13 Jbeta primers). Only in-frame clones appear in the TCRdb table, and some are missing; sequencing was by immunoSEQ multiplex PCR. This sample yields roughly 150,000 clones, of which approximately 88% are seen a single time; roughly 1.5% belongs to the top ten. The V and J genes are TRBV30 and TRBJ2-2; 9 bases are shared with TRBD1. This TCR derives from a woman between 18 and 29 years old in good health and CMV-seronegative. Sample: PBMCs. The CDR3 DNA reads TGTGCCGGCGTCCGGGACAGGGCATTCGCGAACACCGGGGAGCTGTTTTTT. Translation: CAGVRDRAFANTGELFF.